This TCR beta chain was sequenced in a study of shared T cell receptors in the human thymus (dated by TCRdb to the early 2020s). In terms of the full investigation: The study examined how the human thymus generates shared, self-reactive T-cell receptor alpha chains.

The library was prepared using the immunoSEQ multiplex PCR assay. Held by TCRdb, this immuneACCESS table contains in-frame sequences only and omits some clones. Under half of the omission traces to an unresolved V gene where checked; the cause of the rest is unknown. The sample table contains almost 550,000 clones; only one count was recorded for about 84% of them. The ten largest clones take up 0.01% to 0.015% of the sample. Comments on this clone: Its antigen is currently not known. No base quality information exists; no much larger clone differs at one position.

The same data also contributed to another study, on human thymus T cells. Drawing on the second study: Donors were immunologically healthy infants undergoing open corrective cardiac surgery for congenital heart defects in Finland. Thymus tissue was collected as surgical resects that were removed during corrective cardiac surgery. Usage of V and J gene segments appeared to be biased in both the thymic and the peripheral blood repertoires. The related research reported highly overlapping thymic TCR repertoires among unrelated individuals. The study described the TCR alpha and beta repertoires in fewer than 10 infant thymus samples and a few matching peripheral blood samples. Donor ages ranged from about 6 to 250 days, and the cohort comprised 5 to 7 male and a couple of female infants. Thymocytes were released mechanically from tissue and stored at -70 °C as pellets of roughly 8.5-32 million cells. A QIAsymphony instrument was used to extract genomic DNA from the frozen cell pellets. The immunoSEQ multiplex PCR assay was used to amplify the TCRB and TCRAD loci from a standardized amount of quality-controlled genomic DNA. Amplicons spanned the V(D)J region at a length sufficient to cover the CDR3 and identify V and J genes. Amplicon sequencing was performed on an Illumina platform through the commercial immunoSEQ service. Corrections for primer bias and sequencing errors followed previously described methods, while TCRAD and TCRB definitions were based on the IMGT database. Repertoires were analysed with immunoSEQ Analyzer 3.0 and VDJTools, covering basic statistics, V/J segment usage, diversity estimates, rarefaction and pairwise overlap. Chao1, ChaoE, Efron-Thisted, Shannon and inverse Simpson indices were used to estimate diversity, which was also estimated on datasets down-sampled to the smallest sample. For repertoire overlap, CDR3 nucleotide sequence, V gene and J gene had to match strictly, and clustering was done by Jaccard-based multidimensional scaling. On average, roughly 810,000 unique TCRB clonotypes were obtained from thymus samples, compared with about 84,000 from blood samples.

The source is a boy less than two years old with a congenital heart defect. Donor details come from another sample of the same person, matched by shared clones. Sequencing used thymocytes.

The sequence in DNA is TGTGCCAGCAGCCCCACGGGACTAGCGGACTACGAGCAGTACTTC. The translation is CASSPTGLADYEQYF. Recombination connected TRBV5-4 to TRBJ2-7; 11 junctional bases match TRBD2. The CDR3 holds 15 amino acids from the cysteine to the phenylalanine. The kept DNA is CDR3 alone, 45 bases in frame from the first base. From a lookup of the germline V gene (reference sequence), CDR1 and CDR2 are SGHNT and YYREEE. Trimming removed 4 bases from V and 3 bases from J; the gene matches leave 6 bases unexplained.